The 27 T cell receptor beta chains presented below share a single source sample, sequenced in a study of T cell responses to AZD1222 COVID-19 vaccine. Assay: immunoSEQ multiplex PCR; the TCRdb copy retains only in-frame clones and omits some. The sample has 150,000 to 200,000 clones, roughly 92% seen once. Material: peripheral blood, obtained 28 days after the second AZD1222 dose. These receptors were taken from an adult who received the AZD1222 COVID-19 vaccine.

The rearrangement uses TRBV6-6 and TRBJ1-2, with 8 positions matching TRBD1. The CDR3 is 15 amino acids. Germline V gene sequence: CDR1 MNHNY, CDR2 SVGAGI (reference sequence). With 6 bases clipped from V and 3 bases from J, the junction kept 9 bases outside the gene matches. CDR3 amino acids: CASRYDRGRHYGYTF. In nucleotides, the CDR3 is TGTGCCAGCAGGTATGACAGGGGCCGACACTATGGCTACACCTTC.

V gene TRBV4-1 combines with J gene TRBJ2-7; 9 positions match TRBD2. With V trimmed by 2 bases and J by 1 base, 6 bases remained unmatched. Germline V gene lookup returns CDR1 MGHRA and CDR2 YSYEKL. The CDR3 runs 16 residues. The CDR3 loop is CASSQILAGGSYEQYF. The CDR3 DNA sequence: TGCGCCAGCAGCCAAATCCTGGCGGGAGGGTCCTACGAGCAGTACTTC.

This chain's CDR3 is CASSAAGVGYGYTF. CDR3 DNA: TGTGCCAGCAGCGCCGCGGGAGTAGGCTATGGCTACACCTTC. The chain has TRBV7-9 and TRBJ1-2; D gene unclear. This CDR3 spans 14 amino acids. Per germline, CDR1 SEHNR and CDR2 FQNEAQ (reference sequence). V was pared by 5 bases and J by 4 bases, with 14 bases between.

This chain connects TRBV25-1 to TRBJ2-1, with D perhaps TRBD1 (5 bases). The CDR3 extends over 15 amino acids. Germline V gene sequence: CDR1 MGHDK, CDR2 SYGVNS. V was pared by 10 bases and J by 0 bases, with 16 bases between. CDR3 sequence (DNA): TGTGCCATCAACCGGCAGGGTGGCTCCTACAATGAGCAGTTCTTC. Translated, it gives CAINRQGGSYNEQFF.

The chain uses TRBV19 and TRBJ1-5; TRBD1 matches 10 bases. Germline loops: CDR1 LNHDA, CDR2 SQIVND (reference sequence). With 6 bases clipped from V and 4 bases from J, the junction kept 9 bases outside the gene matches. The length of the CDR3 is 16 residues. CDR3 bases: TGTGCCAGTAGCCCCGACAGGGGGCGTCGGAATCAGCCCCAGCATTTT. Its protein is CASSPDRGRRNQPQHF. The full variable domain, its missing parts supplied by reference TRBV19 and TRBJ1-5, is DGGITQSPKYLFRKEGQNVTLSCEQNLNHDAMYWYRQDPGQGLRLIYYSQIVNDFQKGDIAEGYSVSREKKESFPLTVTSAQKNPTAFYLCASSPDRGRRNQPQHFGDGTRLSIL.

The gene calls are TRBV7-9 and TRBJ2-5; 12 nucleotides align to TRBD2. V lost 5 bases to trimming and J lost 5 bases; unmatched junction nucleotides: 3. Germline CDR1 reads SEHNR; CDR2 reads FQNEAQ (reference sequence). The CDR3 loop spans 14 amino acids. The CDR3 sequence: CASSRLAGVETQYF. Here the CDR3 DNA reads TGTGCCAGCAGCAGACTAGCGGGAGTGGAGACCCAGTACTTC.

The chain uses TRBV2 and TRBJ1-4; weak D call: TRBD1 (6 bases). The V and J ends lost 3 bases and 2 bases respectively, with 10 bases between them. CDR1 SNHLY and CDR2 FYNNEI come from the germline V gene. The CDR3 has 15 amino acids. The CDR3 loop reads CASSDPGATNEKLFF. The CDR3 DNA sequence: TGTGCCAGCAGTGACCCGGGGGCTACTAATGAAAAACTGTTTTTT.

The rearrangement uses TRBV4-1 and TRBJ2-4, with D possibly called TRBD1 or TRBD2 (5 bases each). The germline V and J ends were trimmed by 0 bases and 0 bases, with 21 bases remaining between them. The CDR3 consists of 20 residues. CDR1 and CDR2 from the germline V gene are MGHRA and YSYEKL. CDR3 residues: CASSQDRRGERWTAKNIQYF. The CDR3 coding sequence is TGCGCCAGCAGCCAAGATCGGAGAGGGGAGAGGTGGACAGCCAAAAACATTCAGTACTTC.

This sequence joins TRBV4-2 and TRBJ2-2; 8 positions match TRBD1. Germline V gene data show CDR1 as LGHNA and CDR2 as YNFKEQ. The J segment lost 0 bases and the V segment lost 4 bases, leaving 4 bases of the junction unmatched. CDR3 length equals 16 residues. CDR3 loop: CASSPRTGTNTGELFF. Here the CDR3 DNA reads TGTGCCAGCAGCCCCCGGACAGGGACGAACACCGGGGAGCTGTTTTTT.

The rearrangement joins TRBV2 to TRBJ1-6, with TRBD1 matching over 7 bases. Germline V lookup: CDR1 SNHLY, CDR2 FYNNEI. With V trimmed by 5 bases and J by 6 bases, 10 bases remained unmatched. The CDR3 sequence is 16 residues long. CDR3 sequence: CASSLSLQGRNSPLHF. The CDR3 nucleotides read TGTGCCAGCAGTCTCTCACTACAGGGGCGTAATTCACCCCTCCACTTT.

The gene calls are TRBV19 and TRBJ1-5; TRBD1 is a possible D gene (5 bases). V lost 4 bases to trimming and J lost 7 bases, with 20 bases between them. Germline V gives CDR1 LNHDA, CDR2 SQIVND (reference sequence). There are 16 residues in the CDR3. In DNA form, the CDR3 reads TGTGCCAGTAGTACCCGGGACCGTAGGGCGGGGCAGCCCCAGCATTTT. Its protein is CASSTRDRRAGQPQHF. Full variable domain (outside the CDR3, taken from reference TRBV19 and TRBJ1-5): DGGITQSPKYLFRKEGQNVTLSCEQNLNHDAMYWYRQDPGQGLRLIYYSQIVNDFQKGDIAEGYSVSREKKESFPLTVTSAQKNPTAFYLCASSTRDRRAGQPQHFGDGTRLSIL.

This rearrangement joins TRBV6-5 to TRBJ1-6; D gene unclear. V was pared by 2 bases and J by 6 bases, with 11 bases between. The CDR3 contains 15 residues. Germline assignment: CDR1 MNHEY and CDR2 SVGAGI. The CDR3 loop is CASSYQAGPNSPLHF. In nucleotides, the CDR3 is TGTGCCAGCAGTTACCAAGCCGGTCCTAATTCACCCCTCCACTTT.

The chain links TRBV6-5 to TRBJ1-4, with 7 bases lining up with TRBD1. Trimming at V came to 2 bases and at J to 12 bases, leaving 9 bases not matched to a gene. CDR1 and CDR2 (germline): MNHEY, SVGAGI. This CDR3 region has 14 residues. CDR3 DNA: TGTGCCAGCAGTTACCAGGGGCTGACAGGGCAACTGTTTTTT. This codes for CASSYQGLTGQLFF.

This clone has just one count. CDR3 bases: TGTGCCAGCAGTGAAGGCCTCCTGCGGGTGCGTTCTGTAGAGACCCAGTACTTC. It specifies CASSEGLLRVRSVETQYF. This sequence joins TRBV6-1 and TRBJ2-5; D is perhaps TRBD2 (5 bases). This CDR3 comprises 18 residues. The germline V gene has CDR1 MNHNS and CDR2 SASEGT. V was shortened by 1 base and J by 4 bases, with 22 bases between the two germline ends.

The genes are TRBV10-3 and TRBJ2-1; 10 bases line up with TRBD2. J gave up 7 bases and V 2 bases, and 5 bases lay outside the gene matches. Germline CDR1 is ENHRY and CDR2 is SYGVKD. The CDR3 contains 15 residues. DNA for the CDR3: TGTGCCATCAGTGAGAGCGGGAGGGCCATGAATGAGCAGTTCTTC. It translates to CAISESGRAMNEQFF.

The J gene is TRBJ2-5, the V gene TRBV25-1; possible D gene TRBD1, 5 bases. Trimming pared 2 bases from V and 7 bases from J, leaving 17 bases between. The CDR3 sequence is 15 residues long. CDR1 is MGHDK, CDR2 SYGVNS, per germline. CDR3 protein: CASSEPAQGRGTQYF. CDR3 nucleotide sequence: TGTGCCAGCAGTGAACCGGCCCAGGGCAGAGGGACCCAGTACTTC.

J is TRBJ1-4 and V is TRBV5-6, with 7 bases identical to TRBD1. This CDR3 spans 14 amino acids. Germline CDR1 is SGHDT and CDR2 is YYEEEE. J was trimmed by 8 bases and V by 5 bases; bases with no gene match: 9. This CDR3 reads CASSRRTGGEKLFF. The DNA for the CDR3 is TGTGCCAGCAGTCGTCGGACAGGAGGAGAAAAACTGTTTTTT.

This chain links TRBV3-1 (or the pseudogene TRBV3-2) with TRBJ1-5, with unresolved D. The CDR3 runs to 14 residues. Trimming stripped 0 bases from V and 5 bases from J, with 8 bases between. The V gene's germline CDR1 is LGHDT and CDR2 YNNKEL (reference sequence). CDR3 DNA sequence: TGTGCCAGCAGCCAAGATAGGACCGATCAGCCCCAGCATTTT. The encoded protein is CASSQDRTDQPQHF.

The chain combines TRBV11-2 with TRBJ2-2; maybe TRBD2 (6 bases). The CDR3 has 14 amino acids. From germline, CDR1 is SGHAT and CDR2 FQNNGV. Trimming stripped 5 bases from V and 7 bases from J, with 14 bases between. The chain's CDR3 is CASSPRRVNGELFF. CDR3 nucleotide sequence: TGTGCCAGCAGCCCCCGGAGGGTTAACGGGGAGCTGTTTTTT. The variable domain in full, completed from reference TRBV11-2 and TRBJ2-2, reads EAGVAQSPRYKIIEKRQSVAFWCNPISGHATLYWYQQILGQGPKLLIQFQNNGVVDDSQLPKDRFSAERLKGVDSTLKIQPAKLEDSAVYLCASSPRRVNGELFFGEGSRLTVL.

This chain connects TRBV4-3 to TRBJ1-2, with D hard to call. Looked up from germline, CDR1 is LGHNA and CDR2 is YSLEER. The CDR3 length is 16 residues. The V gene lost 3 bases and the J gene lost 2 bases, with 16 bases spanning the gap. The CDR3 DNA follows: TGCGCCAGCAGCCACGTGCTTCGGGCAGCGAACTATGGCTACACCTTC. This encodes CASSHVLRAANYGYTF.

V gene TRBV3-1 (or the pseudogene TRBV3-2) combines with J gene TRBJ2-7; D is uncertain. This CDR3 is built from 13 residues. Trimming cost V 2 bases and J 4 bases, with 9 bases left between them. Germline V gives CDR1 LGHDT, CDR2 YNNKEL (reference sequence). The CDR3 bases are TGTGCCAGCAGCCAACGTACGTCTTACGAGCAGTACTTC. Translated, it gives CASSQRTSYEQYF.

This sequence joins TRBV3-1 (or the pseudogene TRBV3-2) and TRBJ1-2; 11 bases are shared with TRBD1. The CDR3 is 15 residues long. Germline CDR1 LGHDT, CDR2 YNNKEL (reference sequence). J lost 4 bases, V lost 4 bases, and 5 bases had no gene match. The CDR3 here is CASSLWTGGFYGYTF. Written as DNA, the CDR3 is TGTGCCAGCAGCCTCTGGACAGGGGGCTTCTATGGCTACACCTTC.

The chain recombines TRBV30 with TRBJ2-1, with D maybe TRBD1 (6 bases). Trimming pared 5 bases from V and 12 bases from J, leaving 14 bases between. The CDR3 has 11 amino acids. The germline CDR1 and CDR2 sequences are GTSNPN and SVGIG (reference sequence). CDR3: CAWRTAGGQFF. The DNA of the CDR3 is TGTGCCTGGCGGACAGCCGGAGGGCAGTTCTTC.

The CDR3, as DNA: TGTGCCAGCAGTTACCAGGGTAAGAGGGCTGAAGCTTTCTTT. As protein: CASSYQGKRAEAFF. V gene TRBV6-2 or TRBV6-3 combines with J gene TRBJ1-1; perhaps TRBD1 as D (5 bases). Deletions cut 2 bases from V and 6 bases from J, with 13 bases between. Germline-derived CDR1 and CDR2 are MNHEY and SVGEGT. This CDR3 has 14 residues.

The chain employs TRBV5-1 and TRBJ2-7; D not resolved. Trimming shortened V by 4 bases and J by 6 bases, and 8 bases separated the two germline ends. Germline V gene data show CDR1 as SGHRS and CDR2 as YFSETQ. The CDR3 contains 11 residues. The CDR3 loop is CASSGPSEQYF. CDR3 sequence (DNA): TGCGCCAGCAGCGGGCCGTCCGAGCAGTACTTC. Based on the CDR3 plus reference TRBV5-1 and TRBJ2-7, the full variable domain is KAGVTQTPRYLIKTRGQQVTLSCSPISGHRSVSWYQQTPGQGLQFLFEYFSETQRNKGNFPGRFSGRQFSNSRSEMNVSTLELGDSALYLCASSGPSEQYFGPGTRLTVT.

CDR3 in amino acids: CASSPRAAYNEQFF. CDR3 coding DNA: TGTGCCAGCTCACCCCGGGCCGCTTACAATGAGCAGTTCTTC. This chain joins TRBV18 and TRBJ2-1; D ambiguous. The CDR3 runs to 14 residues. Trimming took off 3 bases at V and 4 bases at J, with 10 bases between the two ends. From germline, CDR1 is KGHSH and CDR2 LQKENI.

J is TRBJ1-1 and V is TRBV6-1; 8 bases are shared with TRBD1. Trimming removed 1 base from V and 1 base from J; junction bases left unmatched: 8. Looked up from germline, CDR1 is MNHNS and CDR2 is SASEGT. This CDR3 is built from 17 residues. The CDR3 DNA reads TGTGCCAGCAGTGAAGTAGGCAGGGGGCGAGGGAACACTGAAGCTTTCTTT. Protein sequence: CASSEVGRGRGNTEAFF.